What follows are 9 T cell receptor beta chains derived from one specimen sequenced in a study of cytomegalovirus exposure and HLA in healthy donors. Both 60 Vbeta primers and 13 Jbeta primers went into the PCR. Produced via immunoSEQ multiplex PCR; TCRdb's table is partial and in-frame only. In the table there are 150,000 to 200,000 clones, 68% of which are singletons. Material for sequencing was PBMCs. All receptors come from a woman under 30 in good health and CMV-seropositive.

The chain is built from TRBV27 and TRBJ1-2, with unresolved D. Germline V gene lookup returns CDR1 MNHEY and CDR2 SMNVEV (reference sequence). The CDR3 is made up of 13 amino acids. Trimming shortened V by 2 bases and J by 2 bases, and 6 bases separated the two germline ends. The CDR3 loop is CASSLNQNYGYTF. The DNA of the CDR3 is TGTGCCAGCAGTTTAAATCAAAACTATGGCTACACCTTC.

The J gene is TRBJ1-4, the V gene TRBV30; 7 positions match TRBD1. From germline, CDR1 is GTSNPN and CDR2 SVGIG (reference sequence). The junction had 7 bases not matched to a gene; V was cut back by 3 bases and J by 12 bases. The CDR3 totals 12 residues. CDR3 bases: TGTGCCTGGAGCATAACAGGGGATGAACTGTTTTTT. This encodes CAWSITGDELFF.

This chain links TRBV23-1 with TRBJ2-7, with TRBD2 matching over 13 bases. TRBV23-1 carries the ORF label, with uncertain function. Unmatched junction bases numbered 10, after V lost 4 bases and J lost 4 bases. The CDR3 is 17 amino acids. The CDR3 here is CASSPIRTSGGEYEQYF. In nucleotides, the CDR3 is TGCGCCAGCAGTCCGATCCGGACTAGCGGGGGCGAGTACGAGCAGTACTTC.

This clone was detected only a few times. The CDR3 sequence: CASSPPTGFGDTEAFF. The CDR3 DNA follows: TGTGCCAGCTCACCACCAACAGGGTTTGGGGACACTGAAGCTTTCTTT. The J gene is TRBJ1-1, the V gene TRBV18; a weak D match, TRBD1 (6 bases). V lost 0 bases and J 3 bases, leaving 14 bases between the germline ends. This CDR3 comprises 16 residues. The germline gives CDR1 KGHSH, CDR2 LQKENI.

V gene TRBV28 combines with J gene TRBJ2-1; D unresolved. Germline CDR1 MDHEN, CDR2 SYDVKM. The CDR3 is made up of 13 amino acids. V was pared by 8 bases and J by 5 bases, with 13 bases between. CDR3 amino acids: CASSVLFDNEQFF. The DNA of the CDR3 is TGTGCCAGCTCCGTACTGTTTGACAATGAGCAGTTCTTC.

V is TRBV6-6 and J is TRBJ1-2; 9 bases line up with TRBD1. Germline assignment: CDR1 MNHNY and CDR2 SVGAGI (reference sequence). V lost 6 bases and J lost 2; bases outside the gene matches: 4. The CDR3 is 14 residues long. CDR3 coding DNA: TGTGCCAGCAGGGGGGACAGGGAGAACTATGGCTACACCTTC. Its protein is CASRGDRENYGYTF.

CDR3 nucleotide sequence: TGTGCCATCAGTACCGAGGCTACCACTTTCTCTGGGGCCAACGTCCTGACTTTC. Protein product: CAISTEATTFSGANVLTF. This chain joins TRBV10-3 and TRBJ2-6; D is unclear. The CDR3 covers 18 residues. The V gene lost 5 bases and the J gene lost 0 bases, with 17 bases spanning the gap. Germline V gene data show CDR1 as ENHRY and CDR2 as SYGVKD.

The count of this clone is one. This chain uses TRBV10-3 with TRBJ1-5; no clear D. From germline, CDR1 is ENHRY and CDR2 SYGVKD. Trimming cost V 6 bases and J 1 base, with 7 bases left between them. This CDR3 comprises 13 residues. CDR3 protein: CAISDGSNQPQHF. In DNA form, the CDR3 reads TGTGCCATCAGCGACGGGAGCAATCAGCCCCAGCATTTT.

The genes are TRBV5-1 and TRBJ2-1; D possibly corresponds to TRBD2 (7 bases). The CDR3 runs to 17 residues. Germline V gene lookup returns CDR1 SGHRS and CDR2 YFSETQ. Trimming removed 0 bases at V and 6 bases at J, with 19 bases between. Here the CDR3 reads CASSLGWAGADLNEQFF. The DNA for the CDR3 is TGCGCCAGCAGCTTGGGTTGGGCGGGGGCTGACCTCAATGAGCAGTTCTTC. Complete variable domain (other parts from reference TRBV5-1 and TRBJ2-1): KAGVTQTPRYLIKTRGQQVTLSCSPISGHRSVSWYQQTPGQGLQFLFEYFSETQRNKGNFPGRFSGRQFSNSRSEMNVSTLELGDSALYLCASSLGWAGADLNEQFFGPGTRLTVL.